This T cell receptor beta chain emerged from a study of cytotoxic CD8 clonotypes in ibrutinib-treated CLL. Study information: Each sample contained, on average, about 250,000 productive templates and 75,000 to 95,000 productive rearrangements. Whole-study findings and limits: Starting clonality was above that of age-matched healthy donors and tracked circulating CD8+ T-cell counts. With treatment, public clonotypes, which were uncommon, either contracted or remained stable.

Only in-frame clones appear in the TCRdb table, and some are missing; sequencing was by immunoSEQ multiplex PCR. In the table there are roughly 180,000 clones, approximately 80% of which are singletons. In its sample, this clone was seen once. Its cognate antigen is unknown. J lost 4 bases, V lost 6 bases, and 11 bases had no gene match. The CDR3 spans 16 residues. Per germline, CDR1 SQVTM and CDR2 ANQGSEA. Sequences were derived from PBMCs, sampled after 24 months of ibrutinib treatment. The sequence derives from a human donor with chronic lymphocytic leukemia. The chain carries TRBV29-1 and TRBJ2-3; 12 nucleotides agree with TRBD2. CDR3 DNA sequence: TGCAGCGTCATAGGACTAGCGGGAACCTCTCCAGATACGCAGTATTTT. Translating it yields CSVIGLAGTSPDTQYF.